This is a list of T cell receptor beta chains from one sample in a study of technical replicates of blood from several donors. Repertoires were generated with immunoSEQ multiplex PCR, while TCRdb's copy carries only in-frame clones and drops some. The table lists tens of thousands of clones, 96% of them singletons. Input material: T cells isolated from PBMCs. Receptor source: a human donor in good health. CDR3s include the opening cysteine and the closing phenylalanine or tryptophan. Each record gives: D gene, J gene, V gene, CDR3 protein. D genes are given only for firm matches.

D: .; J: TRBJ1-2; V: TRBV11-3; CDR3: CASSPLGAERGYTF
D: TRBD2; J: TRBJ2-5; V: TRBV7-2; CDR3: CASSLNGGFQETQYF
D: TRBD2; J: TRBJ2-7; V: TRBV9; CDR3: CASSVGAGVYEQYF
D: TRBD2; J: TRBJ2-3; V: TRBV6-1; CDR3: CASRLAGGSTDTQYF
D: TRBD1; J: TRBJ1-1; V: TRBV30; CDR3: CAWSERGQGIPFF
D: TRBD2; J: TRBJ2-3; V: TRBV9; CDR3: CASSVGTFPREKDTQYF
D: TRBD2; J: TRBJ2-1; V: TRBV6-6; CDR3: CASSPWGGSSDEQFF
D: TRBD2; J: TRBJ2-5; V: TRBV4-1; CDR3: CASSGRGGLGVTQYF
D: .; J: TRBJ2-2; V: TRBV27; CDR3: CASSSQQGNTGELFF
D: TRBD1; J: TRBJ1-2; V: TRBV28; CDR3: CASSLWTGGGYTF
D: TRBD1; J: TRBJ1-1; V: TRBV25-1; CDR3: CASSEQGVTEAFF
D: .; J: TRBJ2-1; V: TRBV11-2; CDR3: CASSLDLRQGGFF
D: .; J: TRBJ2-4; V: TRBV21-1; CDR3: CASSKQGSKAKNIQYF
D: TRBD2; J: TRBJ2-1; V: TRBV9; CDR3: CASSVGAGVLNEQFF
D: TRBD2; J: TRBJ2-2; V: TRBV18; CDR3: CASSPGTSGTGELFF
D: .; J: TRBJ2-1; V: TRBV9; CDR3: CASSVGGGSSYNEQFF
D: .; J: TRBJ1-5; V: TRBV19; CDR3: CASIPVGGGPQHF
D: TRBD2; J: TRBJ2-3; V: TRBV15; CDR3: CATSLAGTSTDTQYF
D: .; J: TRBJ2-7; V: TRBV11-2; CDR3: CASSKTSPYEQYF
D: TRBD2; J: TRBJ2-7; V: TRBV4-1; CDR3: CASSRNGLAGGSSYEQYF
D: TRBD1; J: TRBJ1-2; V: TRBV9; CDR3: CASSVLGQSLSAGYTF
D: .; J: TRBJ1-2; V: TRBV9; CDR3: CASSGDGYTF
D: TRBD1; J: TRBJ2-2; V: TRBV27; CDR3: CASSFIWQGDTGELFF
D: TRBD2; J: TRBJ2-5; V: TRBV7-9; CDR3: CASRGSTSGTRETQYF
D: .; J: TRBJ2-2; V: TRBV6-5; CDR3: CASTRTRTTGELFF
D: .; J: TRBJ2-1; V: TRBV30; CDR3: CAWRPGTTYFDEQFF
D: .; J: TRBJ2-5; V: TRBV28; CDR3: CASSFGRTYQETQYF
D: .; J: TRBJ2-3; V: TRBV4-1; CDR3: CASSQENLSTDTQYF
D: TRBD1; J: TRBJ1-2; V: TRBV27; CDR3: CASSLRRGQDGYTF
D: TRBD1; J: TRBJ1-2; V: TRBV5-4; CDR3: CASPIDRGSGSDYGYTF
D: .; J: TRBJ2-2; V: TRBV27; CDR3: CASSSYRNTGELFF
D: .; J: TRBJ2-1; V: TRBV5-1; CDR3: CASSLNRANNEQFF
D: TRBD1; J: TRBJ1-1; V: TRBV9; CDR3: CASSVGWTGGSEVTEAFF
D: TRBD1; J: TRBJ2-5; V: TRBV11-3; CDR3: CASSHPQGARETQYF
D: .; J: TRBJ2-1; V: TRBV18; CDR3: CASSPPSGYNEQFF
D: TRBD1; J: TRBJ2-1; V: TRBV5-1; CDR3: CASTLTGTGIRYEGEQFF
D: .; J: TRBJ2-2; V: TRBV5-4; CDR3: CASSSLNTGELFF
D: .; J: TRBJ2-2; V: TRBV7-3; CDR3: CASKLMESTGELFF
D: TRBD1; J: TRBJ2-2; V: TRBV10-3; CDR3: CAISERTGANTGELFF
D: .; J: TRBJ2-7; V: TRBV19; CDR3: CASSKGGYYEQYF
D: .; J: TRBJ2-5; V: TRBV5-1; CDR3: CASSFGQTLLPQETQYF
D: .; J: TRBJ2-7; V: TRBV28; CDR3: CASLRVIDEQYF
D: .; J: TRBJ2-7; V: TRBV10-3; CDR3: CAISEQDSHYEQYF
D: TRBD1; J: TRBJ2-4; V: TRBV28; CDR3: CASSGTGLPSYNIQYF
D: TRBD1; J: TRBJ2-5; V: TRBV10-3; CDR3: CAISENRGPETQYF
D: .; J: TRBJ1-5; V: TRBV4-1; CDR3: CASSQEEESNQPQHF